This entry is about one T cell receptor (beta chain). Its antigen is unidentified. The CDR3 end lies 3 residues beyond the end of the read and is filled in from the germline J gene. The V and J ends lost 2 bases and 7 bases respectively, with 14 bases between them. The CDR3 has 14 residues. The sample comes from a study of T cells in women clearing cervical HPV infection. Study as a whole: Controls gave blood once infection was undetectable; cases at lesion identification.

Average input was around 1,300 ng genomic DNA for immunoSEQ TCR beta CDR3 amplification. Generated by immunoSEQ multiplex PCR, the TCRdb table keeps only in-frame clones and is missing some. The sample includes roughly 24,000 clones. Study-wide points: TRBV6-7 abundance was lower in cases than controls (around 0.11% versus 0.15%).

What was sequenced was blood buffy coat. This clonotype was sampled from a woman between 18 and 70 years old with a cervical HPV16 infection that either progressed to CIN3+ or cleared (not recorded which). The chain combines TRBV12-3 or TRBV12-4 with TRBJ2-5, with D possibly being TRBD1 (6 bases). CDR3 DNA (partial): TGTGCCAGCAGTTTAATGTCAGGGGCAGTGACC. Protein product: CASSLMSGAVT. The full CDR3 sequence reads CASSLMSGAVTQYF.